These 9 T cell receptor beta chains share one sample of origin, sequenced in a study of T cell changes during pregnancy in multiple sclerosis. Clones were read by immunoSEQ multiplex PCR, and TCRdb kept only the in-frame ones, dropping some. Of 70,000 to 100,000 clones listed, approximately 92% are singletons. The source material was peripheral blood, sampled in the first trimester of pregnancy. The receptors come from a female donor with multiple sclerosis, enrolled in a pregnancy study.

This clone was counted only a few times. The chain carries TRBV7-6 and TRBJ2-5; D perhaps matches TRBD1 (5 bases). The CDR3 is made up of 14 amino acids. V dropped 8 bases and J dropped 3 bases, with 16 bases sitting between them. Germline loops: CDR1 SGHVS, CDR2 FNYEAQ. The CDR3: CASQGRSREETQYF. In nucleotides, the CDR3 is TGTGCCAGCCAAGGAAGGTCCAGGGAAGAGACCCAGTACTTC.

The V call is TRBV28, the J call TRBJ1-2, with 7 bases aligning to TRBD1. The CDR3 is made up of 13 amino acids. The ends lost 6 bases at V and 3 bases at J; junction bases unmatched: 4. Germline V gene lookup returns CDR1 MDHEN and CDR2 SYDVKM. CDR3 DNA: TGTGCCAGCAGACCCACAGGGGACTATGGCTACACCTTC. Its translation is CASRPTGDYGYTF.

The rearrangement links TRBV2 to TRBJ2-1, with TRBD1 as a possible D gene (6 bases). Trimming stripped 8 bases from V and 0 bases from J, with 11 bases between. The CDR3 runs to 14 residues. The V gene's germline CDR1 is SNHLY and CDR2 FYNNEI. CDR3 in DNA: TGTGCCAGCGGACAGTCGAGCTCCTACAATGAGCAGTTCTTC. Translated: CASGQSSSYNEQFF.

The chain combines TRBV19 with TRBJ1-6; 10 nucleotides line up with TRBD1. Germline loops: CDR1 LNHDA, CDR2 SQIVND (reference sequence). J was trimmed by 0 bases and V by 3 bases; bases with no gene match: 2. This CDR3 spans 17 amino acids. CDR3 loop: CASSIRTGGSYNSPLHF. The CDR3 DNA is TGTGCCAGTAGTATCCGGACAGGGGGCTCCTATAATTCACCCCTCCACTTT. Full variable domain (missing parts from reference TRBV19 and TRBJ1-6): DGGITQSPKYLFRKEGQNVTLSCEQNLNHDAMYWYRQDPGQGLRLIYYSQIVNDFQKGDIAEGYSVSREKKESFPLTVTSAQKNPTAFYLCASSIRTGGSYNSPLHFGNGTRLTVT.

This clone was detected a few times. The chain is built from TRBV30 and TRBJ1-2; no clear D. V gave up 0 bases and J gave up 2 bases, with 7 bases separating them. The CDR3 is 13 amino acids. Germline lookup yields CDR1 GTSNPN and CDR2 SVGIG (reference sequence). The CDR3 is CAWSVHSNYGYTF. The CDR3 DNA is TGTGCCTGGAGTGTACACAGCAACTATGGCTACACCTTC.

CDR3 amino acids: CASSSAALDGRETQYF. CDR3 sequence (DNA): TGTGCCAGCAGTTCAGCGGCCCTGGATGGACGGGAGACCCAGTACTTC. The rearrangement joins TRBV27 to TRBJ2-5; TRBD2 might be the D (5 bases). This CDR3 is 16 amino acids long. The germline CDR1 and CDR2 sequences are MNHEY and SMNVEV (reference sequence). Between the trimmed V and J ends, which lost 4 bases and 5 bases, there was a span of 20 bases.

The J gene is TRBJ1-2, the V gene TRBV19, with TRBD1 identical over 7 bases. The CDR3 covers 13 residues. Germline lookup yields CDR1 LNHDA and CDR2 SQIVND (reference sequence). V shed 3 bases and J 2 bases; nucleotides not matched to a gene: 0. Here the CDR3 DNA reads TGTGCCAGTAGTATGGACAGGAACTATGGCTACACCTTC. This encodes CASSMDRNYGYTF.

This chain connects TRBV18 to TRBJ1-2, with a tentative D call TRBD1 (6 bases). The CDR3 totals 14 residues. CDR1 is KGHSH, CDR2 LQKENI, per germline. V was clipped by 3 bases and J by 2 bases, with 10 bases between them. CDR3 sequence: CASSPSGENYGYTF. For the CDR3, the DNA is TGTGCCAGCTCACCCTCAGGGGAGAACTATGGCTACACCTTC.

The chain combines TRBV10-1 with TRBJ2-1, with D tentatively TRBD2 (6 bases). The V end lost 5 bases, the J end lost 6 bases, and 11 bases lay between the germline ends. The germline gives CDR1 WNHNN, CDR2 SYGVQD (reference sequence). The CDR3 has 13 amino acids. As DNA, the CDR3 is TGCGCCAGCAGTCGAAGCGGGTCCAATGAGCAGTTCTTC. This encodes CASSRSGSNEQFF.